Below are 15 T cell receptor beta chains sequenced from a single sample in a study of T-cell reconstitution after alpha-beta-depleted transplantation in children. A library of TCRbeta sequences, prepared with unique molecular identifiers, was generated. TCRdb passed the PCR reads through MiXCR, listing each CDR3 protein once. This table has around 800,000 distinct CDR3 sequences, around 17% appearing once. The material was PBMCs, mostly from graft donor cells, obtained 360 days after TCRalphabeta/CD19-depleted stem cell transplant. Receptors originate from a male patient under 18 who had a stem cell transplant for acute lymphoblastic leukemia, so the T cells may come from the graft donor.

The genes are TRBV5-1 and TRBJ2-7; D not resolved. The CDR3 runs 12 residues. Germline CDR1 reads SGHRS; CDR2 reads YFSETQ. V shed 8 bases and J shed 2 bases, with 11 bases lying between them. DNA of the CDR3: TGCGCCAGGAAGACTGTCACCTACGAGCAGTACTTC. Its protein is CARKTVTYEQYF.

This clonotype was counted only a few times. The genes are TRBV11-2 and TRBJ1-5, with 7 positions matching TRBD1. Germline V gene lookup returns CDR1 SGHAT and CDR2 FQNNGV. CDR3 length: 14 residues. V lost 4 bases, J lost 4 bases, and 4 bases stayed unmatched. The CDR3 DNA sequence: TGTGCCAGCAGCTACACGACAGGGAATCAGCCCCAGCATTTT. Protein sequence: CASSYTTGNQPQHF. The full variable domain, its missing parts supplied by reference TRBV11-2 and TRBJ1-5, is EAGVAQSPRYKIIEKRQSVAFWCNPISGHATLYWYQQILGQGPKLLIQFQNNGVVDDSQLPKDRFSAERLKGVDSTLKIQPAKLEDSAVYLCASSYTTGNQPQHFGDGTRLSIL.

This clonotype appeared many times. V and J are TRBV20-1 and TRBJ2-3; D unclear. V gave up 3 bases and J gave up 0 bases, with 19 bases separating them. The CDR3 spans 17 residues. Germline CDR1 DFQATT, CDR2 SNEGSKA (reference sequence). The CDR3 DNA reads TGCAGTGCTAGCCCCTTCATAACTTACCGGAGCACAGATACGCAGTATTTT. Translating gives CSASPFITYRSTDTQYF.

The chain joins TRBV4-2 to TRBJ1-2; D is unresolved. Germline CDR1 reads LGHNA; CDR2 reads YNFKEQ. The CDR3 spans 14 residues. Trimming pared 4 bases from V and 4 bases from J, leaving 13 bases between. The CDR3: CASSRSPEGYGYTF. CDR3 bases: TGTGCCAGCAGCCGGTCCCCGGAGGGCTATGGCTACACCTTC.

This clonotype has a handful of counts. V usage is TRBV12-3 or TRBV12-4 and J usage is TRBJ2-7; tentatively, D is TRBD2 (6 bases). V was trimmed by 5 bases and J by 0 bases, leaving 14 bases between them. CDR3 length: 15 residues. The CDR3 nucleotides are TGTGCCAGCAGTCTGGGGCGGGGCAACTCCTACGAGCAGTACTTC. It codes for CASSLGRGNSYEQYF.

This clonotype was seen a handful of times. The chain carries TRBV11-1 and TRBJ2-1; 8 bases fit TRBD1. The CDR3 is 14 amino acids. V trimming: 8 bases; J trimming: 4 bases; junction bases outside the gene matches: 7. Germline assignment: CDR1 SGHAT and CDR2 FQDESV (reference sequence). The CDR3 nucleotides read TGTGCCAGCGGGACAGGTGAAACGTACAATGAGCAGTTCTTC. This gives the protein CASGTGETYNEQFF.

CDR3 protein: CASSLWGLAGADTQYF. The CDR3 DNA reads TGTGCCAGCAGTTTATGGGGTCTAGCGGGGGCAGATACGCAGTATTTT. The chain uses TRBV12-3 or TRBV12-4 and TRBJ2-3; 10 bases are a match to TRBD2. After removal of 2 bases from V and 4 bases from J, the junction contained 6 bases not matched to a gene. The CDR3 length is 16 residues.

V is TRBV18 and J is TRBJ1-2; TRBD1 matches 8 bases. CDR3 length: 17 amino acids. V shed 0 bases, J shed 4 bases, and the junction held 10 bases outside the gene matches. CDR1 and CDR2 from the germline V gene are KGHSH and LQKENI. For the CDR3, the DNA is TGTGCCAGCTCACCACCGTTTGGGACAGGCGAAACCTATGGCTACACCTTC. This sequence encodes CASSPPFGTGETYGYTF.

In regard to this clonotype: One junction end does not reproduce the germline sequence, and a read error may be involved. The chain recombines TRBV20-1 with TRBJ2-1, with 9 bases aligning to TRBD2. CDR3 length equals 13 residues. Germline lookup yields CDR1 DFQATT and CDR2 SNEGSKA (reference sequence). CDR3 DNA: TGCAGTGCTGAAGTCTTCCGGCGGGAGGGCCCTCACTTC. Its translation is CSAEVFRREGPHF.

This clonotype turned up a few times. CDR3 nucleotides: TGTGCCAGCAGCCCCGGGACAACCTTTCCGAGCTCCTATAATTCACCCCTCCACTTT. Its protein product is CASSPGTTFPSSYNSPLHF. This chain uses TRBV4-2 with TRBJ1-6; a possible D gene is TRBD1 (6 bases). The CDR3 has 19 amino acids. Trimming took off 4 bases at V and 0 bases at J, with 19 bases between the two ends. Looked up from germline, CDR1 is LGHNA and CDR2 is YNFKEQ.

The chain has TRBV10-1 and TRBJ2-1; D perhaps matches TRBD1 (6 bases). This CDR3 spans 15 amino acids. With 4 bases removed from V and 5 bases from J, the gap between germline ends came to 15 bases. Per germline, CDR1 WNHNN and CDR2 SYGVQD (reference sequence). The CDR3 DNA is TGCGCCAGCAGTGTTTACAGGGAAAATAACAATGAGCAGTTCTTC. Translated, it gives CASSVYRENNNEQFF.

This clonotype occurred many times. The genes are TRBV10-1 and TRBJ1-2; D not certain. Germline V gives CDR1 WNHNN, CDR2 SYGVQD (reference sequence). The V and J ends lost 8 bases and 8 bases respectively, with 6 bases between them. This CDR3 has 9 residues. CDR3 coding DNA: TGCGCCAGCCCTTCGGGCTACACCTTC. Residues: CASPSGYTF.

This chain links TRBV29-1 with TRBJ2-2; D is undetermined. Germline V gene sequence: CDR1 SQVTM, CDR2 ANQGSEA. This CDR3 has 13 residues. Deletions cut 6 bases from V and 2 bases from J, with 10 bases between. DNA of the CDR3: TGCAGCGTCTACCTCGGAAACACCGGGGAGCTGTTTTTT. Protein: CSVYLGNTGELFF.

The CDR3 DNA follows: TGTGCCAGCATTCTGGTCGGGTCCTATAATTCACCCCTCCACTTT. Translated: CASILVGSYNSPLHF. The gene calls are TRBV2 and TRBJ1-6; unclear D gene. V gave up 7 bases and J gave up 1 base, with 11 bases separating them. Germline CDR1 SNHLY, CDR2 FYNNEI. The CDR3 is 15 amino acids.

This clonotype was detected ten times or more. For the CDR3, the DNA is TGTGCCAGCAGTACCAGACTAGCGGGAGATACCGGGGAGCTGTTTTTT. Protein product: CASSTRLAGDTGELFF. This rearrangement joins TRBV12-3 or TRBV12-4 to TRBJ2-2; 12 bases fit TRBD2. CDR3 size: 16 residues. The J segment lost 5 bases and the V segment lost 5 bases, leaving 6 bases of the junction unmatched.